Included here is one T cell receptor beta chain sequence, with context. Its specific antigen is unknown. No per-base quality is available; no much larger clone lies one base away. The treatment or condition label corresponds to: about 20 received Ad26.COV2.S at low or high dose, single or two shots; several received placebo; per-sample allocation not given. Repertoires of vaccine and placebo recipients were sequenced from samples collected on day 63 after the first injection. Cohort 1b enrolled around 23 adults aged 18-55 years at a single site in Boston, USA, between 29 July and 7 August 2020. As a vaccine, Ad26.COV2.S was a replication-incompetent adenovirus type 26 vector that expressed a prefusion-stabilized SARS-CoV-2 spike protein derived from the original Wuhan strain. This record comes from a study of Ad26.COV2.S vaccination and SARS-CoV-2 variants (dated by TCRdb to the early 2020s). Background on the whole study: Donors in the vaccine arm were drawn from COV1001, a phase I-IIa trial of Ad26.COV2.S in healthy adults that was multicentre, randomized, double-blind and placebo-controlled. Dosing of Ad26.COV2.S was intramuscular, at either 5x10^10 or 1x10^11 viral particles, delivered as one shot or as two shots spaced 56 days apart. TCRbeta repertoire sequencing was used to assess the specificity and breadth of SARS-CoV-2-reactive T cell receptors after Ad26.COV2.S vaccination. A total of around 32 samples were included in the TCR-sequenced set, comprising some 20 Ad26.COV2.S vaccine recipients, 5 placebo recipients and 8 SARS-CoV-2 convalescent individuals. Participants in the trial were split at random into five groups of five each, receiving low-dose or high-dose Ad26.COV2.S once or twice, or else placebo on both occasions. Investigators remained blinded to trial group allocation during experiments and outcome assessment. Overall study outcomes, separate from this receptor: Higher spike-specific TCR breadth was observed in Ad26.COV2.S recipients than in placebo recipients (P = 0.0014). The study was not powered for comparison of responses between vaccine doses or regimens. After vaccination, spike-specific CD8+ and CD4+ T cell responses were reported to show substantial breadth. The authors noted that total T cell responses may have been underestimated by the TCR breadth and depth analyses. Vaccine and placebo recipients had similar non-spike TCR breadth, a finding consistent with the vaccine containing only spike.

V lost 4 bases and J lost 6 bases, and the count of bases not matched to a germline gene is 9. CDR1 SGHDT and CDR2 YYEEEE were looked up in the germline V gene. The CDR3 numbers 16 residues from cysteine through phenylalanine. Left in the record is the CDR3 DNA by itself, 48 bases read in frame from the first base. The immunoSEQ Assay was the method used to sequence TCRbeta CDR3 regions. After extraction, genomic DNA underwent amplification by bias-controlled multiplex PCR, followed by high-throughput sequencing. Under the source paper's analysis protocol: To quantify the absolute abundance of every unique TCRbeta CDR3 region, sequences were collapsed and filtered. T cell fraction was estimated by normalization of TCRbeta template counts to usable DNA, with usable DNA being measured through amplification of reference genes present in all nucleated cells. Repertoire TCRs were annotated as SARS-CoV-2-specific by exact matching of V gene, CDR3 amino acid sequence and J gene to a known reactive TCR set. MIRA supplied the reference SARS-CoV-2 TCR set, which was filtered for enrichment in COVID-19-positive ImmuneCODE repertoires so that public or cross-reactive TCRs were removed. Using the MIRA antigens, annotated TCRs were further analysed by specific ORF or by position within an ORF. Breadth was defined as annotated unique rearrangements over total unique productive rearrangements; depth was the summed frequency of those rearrangements. Group comparisons of TCR breadth used two-sided Wilcoxon rank-sum tests. In its TCRdb copy, this immuneACCESS table keeps in-frame sequences only and misses some clones. Where compared with another copy, unresolved V genes explain less than half of these, and the others have no known cause. V and J calls and clone size are copied from that table; D and trimming were computed from the DNA. Across this sample there are around 300,000 clones, with approximately 86% seen only once. The ten largest clonotypes hold roughly 10% of the sample.

The V and J segments used are TRBV5-6 and TRBJ2-1; 11 bases in the middle match TRBD2. This TCR was sampled from a person between 18 and 65 years old who received the Ad26.COV2.S COVID-19 vaccine or a placebo. Sequenced here: peripheral blood, sampled in a trial of Ad26.COV2.S vaccine versus placebo. The base sequence is TGTGCCAGCAGCGTAACCGGGACTAGCGGACTCAATGAGCAGTTCTTC. It specifies CASSVTGTSGLNEQFF.